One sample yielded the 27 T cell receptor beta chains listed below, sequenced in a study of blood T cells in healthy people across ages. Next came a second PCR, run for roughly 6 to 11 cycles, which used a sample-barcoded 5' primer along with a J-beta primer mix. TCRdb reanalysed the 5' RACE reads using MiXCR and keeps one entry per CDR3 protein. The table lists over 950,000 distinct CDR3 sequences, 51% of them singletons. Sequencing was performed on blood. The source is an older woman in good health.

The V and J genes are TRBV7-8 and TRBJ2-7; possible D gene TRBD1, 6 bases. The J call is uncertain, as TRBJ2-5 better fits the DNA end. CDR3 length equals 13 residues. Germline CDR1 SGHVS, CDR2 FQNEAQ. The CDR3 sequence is CASSLAGAGTQYF. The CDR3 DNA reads TGTGCCAGCAGCTTAGCGGGGGCGGGGACCCAGTACTTC.

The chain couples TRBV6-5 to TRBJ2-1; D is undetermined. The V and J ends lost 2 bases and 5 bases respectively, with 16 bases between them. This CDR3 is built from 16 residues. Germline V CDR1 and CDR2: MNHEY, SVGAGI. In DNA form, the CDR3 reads TGTGCCAGCAGTTACGGCGCGGATAGGGCGGACAATGAGCAGTTCTTC. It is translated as CASSYGADRADNEQFF.

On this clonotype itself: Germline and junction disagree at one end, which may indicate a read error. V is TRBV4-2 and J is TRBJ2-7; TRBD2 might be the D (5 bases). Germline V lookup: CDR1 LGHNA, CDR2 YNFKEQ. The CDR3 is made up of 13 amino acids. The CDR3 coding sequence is TGTGCCAGCAGCCAAGCCACCGACTACGGGCAGTACTTC. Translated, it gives CASSQATDYGQYF.

The chain's CDR3 is CASSLTGLDPSYEQYF. The CDR3 region has the DNA TGTGCCAGCAGCTTAACAGGACTAGATCCCTCCTACGAGCAGTACTTC. The chain recombines TRBV7-9 with TRBJ2-7; 7 positions agree with TRBD2. CDR1 is SEHNR, CDR2 FQNEAQ, per germline (reference sequence). The CDR3 loop spans 16 amino acids. V lost 2 bases and J lost 0; bases outside the gene matches: 7.

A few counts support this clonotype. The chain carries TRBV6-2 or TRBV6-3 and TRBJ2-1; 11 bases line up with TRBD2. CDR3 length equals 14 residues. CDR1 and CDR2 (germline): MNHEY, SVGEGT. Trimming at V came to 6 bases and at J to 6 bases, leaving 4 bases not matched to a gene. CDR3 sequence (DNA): TGTGCCAGCAGAGCGGGACTAGCGGCCAATGAGCAGTTCTTC. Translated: CASRAGLAANEQFF.

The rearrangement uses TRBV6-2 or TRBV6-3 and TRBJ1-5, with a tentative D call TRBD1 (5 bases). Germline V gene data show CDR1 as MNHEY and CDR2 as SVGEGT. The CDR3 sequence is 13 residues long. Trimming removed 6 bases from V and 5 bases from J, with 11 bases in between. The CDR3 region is CASSPDMYQPQHF. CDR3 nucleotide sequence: TGTGCCAGCAGCCCGGACATGTATCAGCCCCAGCATTTT.

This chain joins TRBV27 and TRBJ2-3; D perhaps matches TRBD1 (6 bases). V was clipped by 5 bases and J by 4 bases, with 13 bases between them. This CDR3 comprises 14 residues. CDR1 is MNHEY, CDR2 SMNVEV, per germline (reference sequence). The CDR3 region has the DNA TGTGCCAGCAGTGTAATTGGGGGCGCAGATACGCAGTATTTT. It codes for CASSVIGGADTQYF.

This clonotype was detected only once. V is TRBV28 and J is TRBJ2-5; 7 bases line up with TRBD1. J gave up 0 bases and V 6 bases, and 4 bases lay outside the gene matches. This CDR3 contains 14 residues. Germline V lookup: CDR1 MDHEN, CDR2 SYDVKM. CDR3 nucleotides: TGTGCCAGCAGCTGGGGGACAGACCAAGAGACCCAGTACTTC. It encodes CASSWGTDQETQYF.

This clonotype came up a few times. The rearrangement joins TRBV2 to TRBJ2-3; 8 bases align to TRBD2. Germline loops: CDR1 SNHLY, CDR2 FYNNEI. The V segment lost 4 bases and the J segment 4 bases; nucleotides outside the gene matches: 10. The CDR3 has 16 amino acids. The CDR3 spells CASSGYRTSLPDTQYF. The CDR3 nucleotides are TGTGCCAGCAGTGGTTATAGGACTAGCCTGCCAGATACGCAGTATTTT.

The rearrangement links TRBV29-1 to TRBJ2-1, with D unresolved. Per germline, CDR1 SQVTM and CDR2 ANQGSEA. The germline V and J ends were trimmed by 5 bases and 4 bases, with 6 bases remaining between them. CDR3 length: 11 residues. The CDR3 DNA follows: TGCAGCGTTCCTGGATACAATGAGCAGTTCTTC. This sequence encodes CSVPGYNEQFF.

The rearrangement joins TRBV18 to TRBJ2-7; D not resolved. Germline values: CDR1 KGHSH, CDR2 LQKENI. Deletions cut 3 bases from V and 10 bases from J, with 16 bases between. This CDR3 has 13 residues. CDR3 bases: TGTGCCAGCTCACCGGGTTCGATGCTCACCCAGTACTTC. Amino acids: CASSPGSMLTQYF.

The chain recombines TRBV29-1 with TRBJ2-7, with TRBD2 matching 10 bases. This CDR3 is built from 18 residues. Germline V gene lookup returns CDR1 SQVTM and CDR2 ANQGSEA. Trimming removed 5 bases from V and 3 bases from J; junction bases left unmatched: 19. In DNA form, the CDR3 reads TGCAGCGTTACGGGTTGGGCTAGCGGGAGCCCCGGATACTACGAGCAGTACTTC. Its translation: CSVTGWASGSPGYYEQYF.

CDR3: CAIVGRGQETQYF. CDR3 bases: TGTGCCATCGTAGGCAGAGGGCAAGAGACCCAGTACTTC. The chain joins TRBV10-3 to TRBJ2-7, with D possibly TRBD2 on 5 matching bases. The DNA end is more similar to TRBJ2-5, so the J call may be wrong. Germline values: CDR1 ENHRY, CDR2 SYGVKD. This CDR3 is 13 amino acids long.

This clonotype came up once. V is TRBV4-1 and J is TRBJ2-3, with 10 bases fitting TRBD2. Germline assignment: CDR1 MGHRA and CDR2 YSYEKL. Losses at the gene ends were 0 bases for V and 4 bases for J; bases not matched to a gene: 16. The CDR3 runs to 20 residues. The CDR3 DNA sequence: TGCGCCAGCAGCCAAGATTCTAGCGGGAGTTTAGCCGGTTTGGCAGATACGCAGTATTTT. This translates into CASSQDSSGSLAGLADTQYF.

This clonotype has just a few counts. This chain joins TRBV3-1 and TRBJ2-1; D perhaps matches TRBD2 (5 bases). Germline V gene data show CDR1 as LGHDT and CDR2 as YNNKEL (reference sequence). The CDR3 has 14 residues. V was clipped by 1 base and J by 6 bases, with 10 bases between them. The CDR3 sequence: CASSQVTGLNEQFF. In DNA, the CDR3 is TGTGCCAGCAGCCAAGTGACCGGACTCAATGAGCAGTTCTTC.

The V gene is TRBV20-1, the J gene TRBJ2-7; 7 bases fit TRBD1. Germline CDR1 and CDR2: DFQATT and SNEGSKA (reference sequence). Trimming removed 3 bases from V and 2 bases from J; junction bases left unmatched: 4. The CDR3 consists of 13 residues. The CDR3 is CSASQGDPYEQYF. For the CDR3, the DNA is TGCAGTGCTAGTCAGGGGGACCCCTACGAGCAGTACTTC.

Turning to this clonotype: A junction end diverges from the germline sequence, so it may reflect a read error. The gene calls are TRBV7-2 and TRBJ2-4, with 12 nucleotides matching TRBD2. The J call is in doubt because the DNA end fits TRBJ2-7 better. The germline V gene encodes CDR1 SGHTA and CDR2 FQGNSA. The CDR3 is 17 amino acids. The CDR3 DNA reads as TGTGCCGGCAGCTTAGGGGGACTAGCGGGCCCCTCCTGCGAGCAGTACTTC. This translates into CAGSLGGLAGPSCEQYF.

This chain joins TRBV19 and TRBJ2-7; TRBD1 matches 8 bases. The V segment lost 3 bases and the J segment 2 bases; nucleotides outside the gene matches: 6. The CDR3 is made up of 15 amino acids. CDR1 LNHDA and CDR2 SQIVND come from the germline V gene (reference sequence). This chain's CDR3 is CASSMSGTGAYEQYF. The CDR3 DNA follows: TGTGCCAGTAGTATGTCCGGGACAGGCGCCTACGAGCAGTACTTC.

The DNA of the CDR3 is TGTGCCAGCAGCTTAGCAGGGGGGCTAAATGAAAAACTGTTTTTT. Translating gives CASSLAGGLNEKLFF. V usage is TRBV7-2 and J usage is TRBJ1-4; D possibly corresponds to TRBD1 (6 bases). Per germline, CDR1 SGHTA and CDR2 FQGNSA. CDR3 size: 15 residues. Trimming left V 0 bases short and J 5 bases short, with 10 bases between.

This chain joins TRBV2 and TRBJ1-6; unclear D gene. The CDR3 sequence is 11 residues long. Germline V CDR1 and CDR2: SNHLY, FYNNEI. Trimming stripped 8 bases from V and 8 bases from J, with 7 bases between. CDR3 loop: CASRPDSPLHF. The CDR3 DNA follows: TGTGCCAGCCGGCCGGATTCACCCCTCCACTTT.

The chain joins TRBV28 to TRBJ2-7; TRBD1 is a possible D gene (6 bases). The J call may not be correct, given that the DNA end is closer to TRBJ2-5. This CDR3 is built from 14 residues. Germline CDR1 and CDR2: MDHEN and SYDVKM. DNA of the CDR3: TGTGCCAGCAGTCTTCACAGGGATGGAAAGACCCAGTACTTC. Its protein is CASSLHRDGKTQYF.

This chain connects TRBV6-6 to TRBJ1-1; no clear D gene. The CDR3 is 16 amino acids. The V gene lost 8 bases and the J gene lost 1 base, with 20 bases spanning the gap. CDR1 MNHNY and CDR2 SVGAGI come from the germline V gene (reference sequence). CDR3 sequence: CASGLESPRRNTEAFF. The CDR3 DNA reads TGTGCCAGCGGCCTAGAATCCCCGAGAAGGAACACTGAAGCTTTCTTT.

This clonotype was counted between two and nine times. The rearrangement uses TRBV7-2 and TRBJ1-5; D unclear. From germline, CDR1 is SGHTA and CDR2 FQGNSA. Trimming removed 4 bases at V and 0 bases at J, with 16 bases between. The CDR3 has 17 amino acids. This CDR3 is CASSSALGANSNQPQHF. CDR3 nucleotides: TGTGCCAGCAGCTCGGCATTAGGCGCGAATAGCAATCAGCCCCAGCATTTT.

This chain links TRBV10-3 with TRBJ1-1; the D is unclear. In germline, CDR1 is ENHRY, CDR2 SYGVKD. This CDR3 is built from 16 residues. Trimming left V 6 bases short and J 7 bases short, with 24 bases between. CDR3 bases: TGTGCCATCAGGGGGTTAGGTCAAGGGAGAGTTGGTGAAGCTTTCTTT. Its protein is CAIRGLGQGRVGEAFF.

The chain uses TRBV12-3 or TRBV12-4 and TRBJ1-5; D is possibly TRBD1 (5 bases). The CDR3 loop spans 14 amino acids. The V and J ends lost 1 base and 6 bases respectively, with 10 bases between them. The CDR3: CASSLGVTGQPQHF. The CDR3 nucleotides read TGTGCCAGCAGTTTAGGGGTAACAGGTCAGCCCCAGCATTTT.

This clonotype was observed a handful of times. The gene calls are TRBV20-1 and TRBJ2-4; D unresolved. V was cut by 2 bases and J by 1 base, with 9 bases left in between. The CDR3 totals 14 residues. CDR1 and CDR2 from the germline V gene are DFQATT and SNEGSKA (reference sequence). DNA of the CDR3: TGCAGTGCTAGATCTCCGATTGCCAAAAACATTCAGTACTTC. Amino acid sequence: CSARSPIAKNIQYF.

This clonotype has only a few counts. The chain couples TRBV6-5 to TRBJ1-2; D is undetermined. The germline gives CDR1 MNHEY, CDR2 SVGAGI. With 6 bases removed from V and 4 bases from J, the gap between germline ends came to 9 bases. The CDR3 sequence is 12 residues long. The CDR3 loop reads CASRGSGYGYTF. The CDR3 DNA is TGTGCCAGCAGGGGCAGCGGCTATGGCTACACCTTC.